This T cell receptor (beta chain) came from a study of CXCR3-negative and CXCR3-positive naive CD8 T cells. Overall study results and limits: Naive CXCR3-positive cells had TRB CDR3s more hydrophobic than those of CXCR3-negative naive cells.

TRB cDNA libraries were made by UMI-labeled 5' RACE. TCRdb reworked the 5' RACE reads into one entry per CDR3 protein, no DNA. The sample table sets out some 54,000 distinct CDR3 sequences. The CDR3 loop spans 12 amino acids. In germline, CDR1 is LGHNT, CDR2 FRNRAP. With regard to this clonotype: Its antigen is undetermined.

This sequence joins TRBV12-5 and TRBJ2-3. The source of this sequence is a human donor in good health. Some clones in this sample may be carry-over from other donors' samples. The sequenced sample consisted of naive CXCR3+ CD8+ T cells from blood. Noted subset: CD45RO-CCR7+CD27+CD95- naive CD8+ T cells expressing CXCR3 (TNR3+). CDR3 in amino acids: CASGLATDTQYF.